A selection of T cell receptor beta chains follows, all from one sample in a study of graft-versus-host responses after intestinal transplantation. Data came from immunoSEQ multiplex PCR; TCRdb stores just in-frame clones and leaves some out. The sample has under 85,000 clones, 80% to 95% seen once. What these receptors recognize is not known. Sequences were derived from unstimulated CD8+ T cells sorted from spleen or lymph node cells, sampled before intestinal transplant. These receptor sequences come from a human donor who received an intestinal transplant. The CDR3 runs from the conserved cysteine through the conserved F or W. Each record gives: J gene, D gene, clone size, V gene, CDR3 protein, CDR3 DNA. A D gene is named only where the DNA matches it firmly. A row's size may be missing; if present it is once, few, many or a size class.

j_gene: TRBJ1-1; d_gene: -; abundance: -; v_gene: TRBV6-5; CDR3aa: CASSPSQGMAEAFF; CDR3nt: TGTGCCAGCAGCCCCTCGCAGGGGATGGCTGAAGCTTTCTTT
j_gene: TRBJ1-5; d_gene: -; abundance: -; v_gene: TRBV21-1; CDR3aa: CASSNSIGTGSFSNQPQHF; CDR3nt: TGTGCCAGCAGCAACAGTATAGGGACAGGGTCGTTCAGCAATCAGCCCCAGCATTTT
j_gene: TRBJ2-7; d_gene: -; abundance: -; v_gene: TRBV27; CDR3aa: CASSFGDTSYEQYF; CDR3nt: TGTGCCAGCAGTTTTGGGGACACATCCTACGAGCAGTACTTC
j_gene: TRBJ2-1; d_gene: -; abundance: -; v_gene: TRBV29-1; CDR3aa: CSVEERTYEQFF; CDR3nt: TGCAGCGTTGAAGAGAGAACCTATGAGCAGTTCTTC
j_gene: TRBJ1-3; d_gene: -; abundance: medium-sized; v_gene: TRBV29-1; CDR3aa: CSVAGALENTIYF; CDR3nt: TGCAGCGTTGCGGGAGCCCTAGAAAACACCATATATTTT
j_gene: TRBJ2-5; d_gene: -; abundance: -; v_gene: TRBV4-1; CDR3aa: CASSPPGLASREQYF; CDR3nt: TGCGCCAGCAGCCCACCCGGGTTGGCTTCGAGGGAGCAGTACTTC
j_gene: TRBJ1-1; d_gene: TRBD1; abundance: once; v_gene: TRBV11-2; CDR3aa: CASILLDRGYSFF; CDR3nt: TGTGCCAGCATACTACTGGACAGGGGCTACTCTTTCTTT
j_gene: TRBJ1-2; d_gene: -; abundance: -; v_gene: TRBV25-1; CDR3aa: CASSGGGYGYTF; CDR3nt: TGTGCCAGCTCCGGGGGGGGGTATGGCTACACCTTC
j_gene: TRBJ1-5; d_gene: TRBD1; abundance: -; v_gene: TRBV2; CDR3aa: CASSERGQLGRPQHF; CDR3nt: TGTGCCAGCAGTGAAAGGGGGCAGTTAGGGCGGCCCCAGCATTTT
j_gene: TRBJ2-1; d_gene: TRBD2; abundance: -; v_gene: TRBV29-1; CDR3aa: CSGGGNEQFF; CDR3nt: TGCAGCGGGGGGGGGAATGAGCAGTTCTTC
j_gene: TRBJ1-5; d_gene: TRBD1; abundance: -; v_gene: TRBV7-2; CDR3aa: CASSGQGYSNQPQHF; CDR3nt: TGTGCCAGCAGCGGACAGGGTTATAGCAATCAGCCCCAGCATTTT
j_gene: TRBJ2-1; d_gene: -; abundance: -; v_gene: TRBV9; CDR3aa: CASSVGSGASVGEQFF; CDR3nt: TGTGCCAGCAGCGTAGGTTCAGGGGCCTCCGTAGGTGAGCAGTTCTTC
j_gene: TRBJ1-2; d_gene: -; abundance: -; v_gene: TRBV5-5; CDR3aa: CASSPAGNENSYGYTF; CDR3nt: TGTGCCAGCAGCCCAGCCGGGAACGAGAACTCCTATGGCTACACCTTC
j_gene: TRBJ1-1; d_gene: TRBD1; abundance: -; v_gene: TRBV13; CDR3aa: CASSPTGTGHNTEAFF; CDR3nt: TGTGCCAGCAGCCCCACCGGGACAGGTCATAACACTGAAGCTTTCTTT
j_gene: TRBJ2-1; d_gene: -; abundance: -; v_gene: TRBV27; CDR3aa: CASRGTLEQFF; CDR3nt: TGTGCCAGCAGGGGCACGTTGGAGCAGTTCTTC
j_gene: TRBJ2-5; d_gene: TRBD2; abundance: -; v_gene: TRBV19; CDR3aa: CASSIMGGQETQYF; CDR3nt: TGTGCCAGTAGTATCATGGGGGGGCAAGAGACCCAGTACTTC
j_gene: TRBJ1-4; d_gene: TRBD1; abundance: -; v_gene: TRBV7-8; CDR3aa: CATAETGVNEKLFF; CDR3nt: TGTGCCACCGCCGAGACAGGGGTTAATGAAAAACTGTTTTTT
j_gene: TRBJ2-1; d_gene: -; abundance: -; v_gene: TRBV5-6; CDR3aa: CASSSLGIYEQFF; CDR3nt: TGTGCCAGCAGCTCCCTCGGTATCTATGAGCAGTTCTTC
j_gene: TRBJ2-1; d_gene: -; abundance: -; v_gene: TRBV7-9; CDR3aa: CASSSGLYNEQFF; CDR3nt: TGTGCCAGCAGCTCGGGACTTTACAATGAGCAGTTCTTC
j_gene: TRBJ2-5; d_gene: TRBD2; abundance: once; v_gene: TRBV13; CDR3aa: CASSLTSGGTRKQETQYF; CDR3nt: TGTGCCAGCAGCTTAACTAGCGGGGGGACCAGGAAACAAGAGACCCAGTACTTC
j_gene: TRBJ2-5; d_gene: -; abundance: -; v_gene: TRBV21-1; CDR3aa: CASSPAPGKETQYF; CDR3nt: TGTGCCAGCAGCCCCGCGCCGGGGAAAGAGACCCAGTACTTC